The 18 T cell receptor beta chains below were found in one sample sequenced in a study of OX40 agonist ivuxolimab in advanced cancers. Only in-frame clones appear in the TCRdb table, and some are missing; sequencing was by immunoSEQ multiplex PCR. The data show about 100,000 clones, approximately 90% seen once. The specimen was CD4+ or CD8+ T cells sorted from blood, collected in a trial of the OX40 agonist ivuxolimab. The receptors were sampled from an adult with an advanced solid tumor such as melanoma, head and neck, liver or kidney cancer.

The chain couples TRBV7-9 to TRBJ1-2; tentatively, D is TRBD1 (5 bases). The CDR3 contains 15 residues. The germline gives CDR1 SEHNR, CDR2 FQNEAQ (reference sequence). V was shortened by 4 bases and J by 3 bases, with 15 bases between the two germline ends. The DNA for the CDR3 is TGTGCCAGCAGCTCTAGGGCCGGGGCCGACTATGGCTACACCTTC. The encoded protein is CASSSRAGADYGYTF.

The chain joins TRBV19 to TRBJ2-1; the match to TRBD2 covers 9 bases. V trimming: 4 bases; J trimming: 3 bases; junction bases outside the gene matches: 7. Per the germline V gene, CDR1 is LNHDA and CDR2 is SQIVND (reference sequence). This CDR3 has 16 residues. The CDR3 sequence is CASSRPGLAGYNEQFF. The DNA of the CDR3 is TGTGCCAGTAGTAGACCGGGACTAGCTGGCTACAATGAGCAGTTCTTC.

The CDR3 nucleotides are TGCGCCAGCAGCCCCGGACAGGGGACAGATACGCAGTATTTT. Translation: CASSPGQGTDTQYF. V usage is TRBV5-1 and J usage is TRBJ2-3; TRBD1 matches 9 bases. Germline-derived CDR1 and CDR2 are SGHRS and YFSETQ. This CDR3 is 14 amino acids long. V gave up 4 bases and J gave up 3 bases; unmatched junction bases: 3.

This clone showed up just once. The V call is TRBV7-2, the J call TRBJ1-4, with 10 positions matching TRBD1. CDR1 is SGHTA, CDR2 FQGNSA, per germline. The CDR3 is 18 amino acids. V lost 5 bases, J lost 3 bases, and 12 bases stayed unmatched. The CDR3 coding sequence is TGTGCCAGCAGCCCTCGAAAGGACAGGGGGTGGTCTAATGAAAAACTGTTTTTT. Translation: CASSPRKDRGWSNEKLFF.

V is TRBV11-2 and J is TRBJ1-1; 7 bases are shared with TRBD1. Trimming took 5 bases from V and 1 from J; bases not matched to a gene: 4. The CDR3 has 14 residues. Looked up from germline, CDR1 is SGHAT and CDR2 is FQNNGV. CDR3: CASSHRGGNTEAFF. Written as DNA, the CDR3 is TGTGCCAGCAGCCACAGGGGAGGGAACACTGAAGCTTTCTTT.

The chain joins TRBV7-2 to TRBJ2-7, with TRBD1 matching 10 bases. This CDR3 is 16 amino acids long. The trim removed 1 base at V and 3 bases at J, leaving 6 bases unmatched. CDR1 and CDR2 from the germline V gene are SGHTA and FQGNSA. Written as DNA, the CDR3 is TGTGCCAGCAGCTTAGGGACAGGGGGTTTCCTCTACGAGCAGTACTTC. This translates into CASSLGTGGFLYEQYF.

The rearrangement uses TRBV9 and TRBJ2-3, with 10 bases identical to TRBD2. The CDR3 consists of 15 residues. Germline lookup yields CDR1 SGDLS and CDR2 YYNGEE. The V and J ends lost 1 base and 4 bases, in that order; junction bases with no gene match: 3. This CDR3 reads CASSVLAGDPDTQYF. CDR3 sequence (DNA): TGTGCCAGCAGCGTACTAGCGGGAGATCCAGATACGCAGTATTTT.

This rearrangement joins TRBV4-2 to TRBJ1-2, with no clear D. Per the germline V gene, CDR1 is LGHNA and CDR2 is YNFKEQ. This CDR3 has 14 amino acids. V dropped 0 bases and J dropped 1 base, with 6 bases sitting between them. The DNA of the CDR3 is TGTGCCAGCAGCCAAGACAACCTTAACTATGGCTACACCTTC. Its protein is CASSQDNLNYGYTF.

The chain employs TRBV6-5 and TRBJ2-3, with TRBD2 matching over 9 bases. Trimming cost V 4 bases and J 5 bases; bases outside gene matches: 4. This CDR3 has 14 residues. CDR1 is MNHEY and CDR2 is SVGAGI in the germline V gene. CDR3 in amino acids: CASSWGLAGDTQYF. The CDR3 DNA follows: TGTGCCAGCAGTTGGGGACTAGCCGGAGATACGCAGTATTTT.

V usage is TRBV5-1 and J usage is TRBJ2-1; D unresolved. V was trimmed by 4 bases and J by 4 bases, leaving 18 bases between them. Germline V gene lookup returns CDR1 SGHRS and CDR2 YFSETQ. CDR3 size: 16 residues. CDR3 bases: TGCGCCAGCAGCCCCGAAGGCACGGGCACATACAATGAGCAGTTCTTC. As protein: CASSPEGTGTYNEQFF.

The chain has TRBV5-8 and TRBJ2-7; the D call may be TRBD1 or TRBD2 (5 bases each). From germline, CDR1 is SGHTS and CDR2 YDEGEE. The CDR3 has 15 residues. Trimming left V 1 base short and J 2 bases short, with 13 bases between. The CDR3 loop reads CASSLSGRRPYEQYF. CDR3 bases: TGTGCCAGCAGCTTGTCGGGACGCAGGCCCTACGAGCAGTACTTC.

This sequence joins TRBV5-4 and TRBJ2-3; D remains ambiguous. From germline, CDR1 is SGHNT and CDR2 YYREEE (reference sequence). Trimming took 3 bases from V and 1 from J, leaving 9 bases between them. This CDR3 region has 14 residues. The CDR3 protein is CASSSGQRTDTQYF. The DNA of the CDR3 is TGTGCCAGCAGCTCCGGCCAGCGCACAGATACGCAGTATTTT.

The chain recombines TRBV2 with TRBJ2-5; D is unresolved. The better agreement between TRBJ2-7 and the DNA end casts doubt on the J call. This CDR3 is built from 13 residues. Per germline, CDR1 SNHLY and CDR2 FYNNEI. CDR3 in DNA: TGTGCCAGCAGTGCATCCGGACCCTACGAGCAGTACTTC. Translation: CASSASGPYEQYF.

V and J are TRBV4-1 and TRBJ2-5; D not resolved. CDR3 size: 15 residues. V was pared by 2 bases and J by 0 bases, with 10 bases between. The V gene's germline CDR1 is MGHRA and CDR2 YSYEKL. The CDR3 DNA reads as TGCGCCAGCAGCCAACCCGTCCTATACCAAGAGACCCAGTACTTC. This codes for CASSQPVLYQETQYF.

V and J are TRBV5-1 and TRBJ2-7; D gene uncertain. Trimming removed 0 bases at V and 0 bases at J, with 7 bases between. Germline lookup yields CDR1 SGHRS and CDR2 YFSETQ. This CDR3 has 14 residues. This chain's CDR3 is CASSLGGSSYEQYF. The CDR3 nucleotides are TGCGCCAGCAGCTTGGGGGGTAGCTCCTACGAGCAGTACTTC.

This clone appeared a few times. V and J are TRBV5-6 and TRBJ2-7; TRBD2 might be the D (6 bases). CDR3 size: 14 residues. CDR1 and CDR2 (germline): SGHDT, YYEEEE. V lost 1 base, J lost 4 bases, and 12 bases lay in between. CDR3 bases: TGTGCCAGCAGCTTGCGGCGGGGTTTTTACGAGCAGTACTTC. Translated: CASSLRRGFYEQYF.

A few counts support this clone. This chain connects TRBV18 to TRBJ1-2, with 7 bases aligning to TRBD1. V lost 6 bases, J lost 2 bases, and 3 bases stayed unmatched. There are 13 residues in the CDR3. Germline V gene lookup returns CDR1 KGHSH and CDR2 LQKENI. CDR3 amino acids: CASSQDRNYGYTF. In DNA form, the CDR3 reads TGTGCCAGCTCCCAGGACAGGAACTATGGCTACACCTTC.

This clone was recorded at least ten times. As DNA, the CDR3 is TGTGCCAGCAAAATTACGGGTCTCGCCTACGAGCAGTACTTC. Its translation: CASKITGLAYEQYF. J is TRBJ2-7 and V is TRBV6-5; D gene unclear. This CDR3 comprises 14 residues. V was shortened by 7 bases and J by 2 bases, with 15 bases between the two germline ends. The germline CDR1 and CDR2 sequences are MNHEY and SVGAGI.